This passage covers 3 T cell receptor beta chains from one sample sequenced in a study of T cells in localized non-small cell lung cancer. Repertoires were generated with immunoSEQ multiplex PCR, while TCRdb's copy carries only in-frame clones and drops some. Among tens of thousands of clones listed, about 92% were seen once. Sequences were derived from peripheral blood, sampled before any cancer treatment. These TCRs come from a female donor aged 60 or older with stage I lung adenocarcinoma.

The V call is TRBV19, the J call TRBJ1-1; D gene unclear. Trimming removed 1 base at V and 4 bases at J, with 16 bases between. In germline, CDR1 is LNHDA, CDR2 SQIVND (reference sequence). The CDR3 sequence is 16 residues long. The CDR3 protein is CASSIARGRGGTEAFF. The DNA for the CDR3 is TGTGCCAGTAGTATAGCCAGAGGACGTGGCGGCACTGAAGCTTTCTTT.

The rearrangement joins TRBV5-1 to TRBJ1-1; D is undetermined. In germline, CDR1 is SGHRS, CDR2 YFSETQ. The CDR3 sequence is 19 residues long. V lost 4 bases and J 0 bases, leaving 25 bases between the germline ends. The CDR3 DNA reads as TGCGCCAGCAGCCCGCTCGGAAAGCGGCAACTATCCATGAACACTGAAGCTTTCTTT. Protein: CASSPLGKRQLSMNTEAFF.

The chain joins TRBV5-1 to TRBJ2-1; D perhaps matches TRBD1 (6 bases). Germline CDR1 reads SGHRS; CDR2 reads YFSETQ. The CDR3 is 13 residues long. The V and J ends lost 4 bases and 7 bases respectively, with 12 bases between them. CDR3 DNA sequence: TGCGCCAGCAGCCCTGGACAGCGGAATGAGCAGTTCTTC. It yields the protein CASSPGQRNEQFF.